This T cell receptor beta chain appears in the sequencing data of a study of CD8+CD57+ T cells in acquired aplastic anemia (dated by TCRdb to the late 2010s). Study-level background: On average, sorted CD4+ and CD8+ cells yielded 2.5 to 3.5 ug of extracted DNA, with a range of roughly 0.18 to 27.4 ug. CD8+CD57+ expansion was defined as frequency above the mean frequency observed in healthy subjects. What the authors observed across the whole study: Patients and healthy controls showed no significant difference in CD8+ Simpson's diversity (P=0.060). Around 28 CD8+ CDR3 sequences were found to be shared between patients and controls, but these sequences appeared to be highly expressed in patients and within the immunodominant clones of the patients.

Patients chosen for sequencing had shown expansion of CD8+CD57+ cells by flow cytometry. Every patient had severe acquired aplastic anemia, diagnosed using the International Study of Aplastic Anemia and Agranulocytosis and Camitta criteria. Patients had received no therapy at the time of blood sampling. In this study, sorted CD4+ and CD8+ T cells from the blood of healthy subjects and of severe aplastic anemia patients had their TCR repertoires deep-sequenced. Patients were enrolled in the USA under clinicaltrials.gov protocols 00001620, 01623167, 00001397, 00071045, 00081523 and 00961064. Ficoll-Paque density gradient centrifugation was used to isolate peripheral blood mononuclear cells. Before DNA extraction, CD4+ and CD8+ T cells were sorted by FACS or by magnetic beads. TCR beta VDJ combination and CDR3 sequence profiling used genomic DNA as the template. TCR repertoire sequencing was run on an Illumina HiSeq 2000. From the authors' description of their analysis: TRBV/TRBJ rearrangement plots, CDR3 size and DJ length profiles, and Simpson's diversity index were used to assess repertoires. The immunodominant clone was defined as the most abundant DNA sequence in deep sequencing data. CDR3 amino acid sequences were checked for sharing between subjects and were compared against published repertoires and the VDJdb database. The public sequencing data were trimmed at Q25 with fastp and processed into clonotypes with MiXCR by TCRdb, which kept only in-frame beta chains. For every CDR3 protein sequence, its rows merge into one entry that carries the most common genes and DNA. The authors' filters were not applied to this entry. The sample has roughly 180,000 distinct CDR3 sequences on record, approximately 48% of them singletons. Of the sample, about an eighth falls within the top ten clones.

With respect to this clonotype: Its recognized antigen is unknown. Per-nucleotide qualities are absent, and no much larger clonotype sits a single base away.

There are 14 amino acids in the CDR3, from cysteine to phenylalanine inclusive. Of the read, only the CDR3 DNA is kept; its 42 bases are in frame from base 1. The germline V gene encodes CDR1 KGHDR and CDR2 SFDVKD. V is cut by 11 bases and J by 10 bases, and the space between the germline ends is 22 bases. The material sequenced was sorted CD4+, CD8+, or CD8+CD57+ T cells (not recorded which) from PBMCs. The V and J segments used are TRBV24-1 and TRBJ1-4, with the D gene call left open. This receptor was taken from a human donor with aplastic anemia. The CDR3 is CANRRTEMKGKLFF. The sequence in DNA is TGTGCCAATCGACGCACGGAAATGAAGGGAAAACTGTTTTTT.